These 4 T cell receptor beta chains came from one sample sequenced in a study of blood T cells in healthy people across ages. Primers used in a second PCR of roughly 6 to 11 cycles were a sample-barcoded 5' primer and a J-beta primer mix. TCRdb re-derived calls from the 5' RACE reads in MiXCR, one entry per CDR3 protein. In the table there are hundreds of thousands of distinct CDR3 sequences, roughly 49% of which are singletons. The sample taken for sequencing was blood. Receptors originate from a woman aged 60-70 years in good health.

This chain joins TRBV5-1 and TRBJ2-7; 8 nucleotides line up with TRBD1. The V segment lost 4 bases and the J segment 4 bases; nucleotides outside the gene matches: 13. From germline, CDR1 is SGHRS and CDR2 YFSETQ. The CDR3 totals 16 residues. This chain's CDR3 is CASSPSGTGRRYEQYF. The CDR3 DNA reads TGCGCCAGCAGCCCCTCCGGGACAGGTCGACGATACGAGCAGTACTTC.

The genes are TRBV5-1 and TRBJ2-5, with 10 bases fitting TRBD2. V dropped 3 bases and J dropped 4; count of bases not matched to a gene: 9. The germline gives CDR1 SGHRS, CDR2 YFSETQ. The CDR3 sequence is 16 residues long. The chain's CDR3 is CASSSSGSRVGETQYF. CDR3 nucleotide sequence: TGCGCCAGCAGCTCTAGCGGGAGCCGGGTAGGAGAGACCCAGTACTTC.

J is TRBJ2-3 and V is TRBV5-6; the D call may be TRBD1 or TRBD2 (6 bases each). Germline loops: CDR1 SGHDT, CDR2 YYEEEE. The CDR3 covers 16 residues. V lost 1 base and J 3 bases, leaving 15 bases between the germline ends. The CDR3 sequence is CASSLSPGGTTDTQYF. The DNA of the CDR3 is TGTGCCAGCAGCTTGTCCCCCGGCGGGACAACAGATACGCAGTATTTT. The variable domain in full, with the rest retrieved from reference TRBV5-6 and TRBJ2-3, is DAGVTQSPTHLIKTRGQQVTLRCSPKSGHDTVSWYQQALGQGPQFIFQYYEEEERQRGNFPDRFSGHQFPNYSSELNVNALLLGDSALYLCASSLSPGGTTDTQYFGPGTRLTVL.

This chain joins TRBV9 and TRBJ2-1; TRBD1 agrees at 8 bases. The V and J ends lost 0 bases and 9 bases, in that order; junction bases with no gene match: 17. Germline lookup yields CDR1 SGDLS and CDR2 YYNGEE. This CDR3 has 18 residues. The DNA for the CDR3 is TGTGCCAGCAGCGTAGCCCCATCGACAGGGACAGGCGCAATTGAGCAGTTCTTC. Translating gives CASSVAPSTGTGAIEQFF.